This note documents a single T cell receptor (beta chain) sequence. These data come from a study of blood T cell repertoires in COVID-19. The overall study: Some COVID-19 samples were acute and others convalescent; all came from the United States, Italy and Spain. Sources were T cells, B-cell-depleted T cells, or PBMCs; the material itself was cDNA or gDNA.

The trim removed 1 base at V and 4 bases at J, leaving 7 bases unmatched. The CDR3 is 16 residues long. CDR1 is MNHNS, CDR2 SASEGT, per germline. Methods used by the authors: Quantification of nucleated cells was approximated via reference gene primer amplification. TCRdb keeps only in-frame clones here, not all; method: immunoSEQ multiplex PCR. The V and J calls and clone size were taken over from that table, and D and trimming were inferred from the DNA. The repertoire includes 400,000 to 550,000 clones, about 89% of them detected once, and approximately 4.5% sits in the top ten. Material: peripheral blood. The sequence was collected from a woman under 40 with acute or convalescent COVID-19. This sequence joins TRBV6-1 and TRBJ1-2, with 9 bases that match TRBD1. The CDR3 protein is CASSEGTGVTRYGYTF. The CDR3 nucleotides read TGTGCCAGCAGTGAAGGGACAGGGGTAACTCGCTATGGCTACACCTTC.